This T cell receptor beta chain was observed in a study of blood T cell repertoires in COVID-19. Across the study: Acute-phase and convalescent COVID-19 samples originated in the United States, Italy and Spain.

How the authors handled the data: Using reference gene primer amplification, nucleated cell counts were estimated. The table came from immunoSEQ multiplex PCR; TCRdb's copy has only in-frame clones and leaves some out. The V and J calls and clone size come from that table; D and trimming were worked out from the DNA. This sample has 200,000 to 250,000 clones; 75% to 90% occur once, and the top ten carry 3% to 4%. Exposed participants came across a COVID-19 case within 2 weeks before study entry. CDR1 SGHRS and CDR2 YFSETQ come from the germline V gene. V was shortened by 0 bases and J by 3 bases, with 6 bases between the two germline ends. The CDR3 has 14 residues.

This chain connects TRBV5-1 to TRBJ2-2; D is undetermined. Source material: PBMCs or T cells enriched from blood (not recorded which). This TCR came from a woman aged 25 to 39 who had been exposed to COVID-19. The DNA for the CDR3 is TGCGCCAGCAGCTTGGACAGACACACCGGGGAGCTGTTTTTT. It yields the protein CASSLDRHTGELFF.